This TCR beta chain was recovered during a study of early T cells in non-severe SARS-CoV-2 infection. TCRdb ran MiXCR on the 5' RACE reads and lists one entry per CDR3 protein. The table includes roughly 93,000 distinct CDR3 sequences, 9.5% to 11% detected once. The CDR3 consists of 15 residues. V lost 5 bases and J 3 bases, leaving 16 bases between the germline ends. CDR1 MDHEN and CDR2 SYDVKM come from the germline V gene. This receptor was taken from an adult who was a healthcare worker with PCR-confirmed SARS-CoV-2 infection or an uninfected control (not recorded which). The chain is built from TRBV28 and TRBJ2-5; D may be TRBD1 (6 bases). The sequencing sample was made of whole blood. The CDR3 region is CASSTLGTPEETQYF. The CDR3 bases are TGTGCCAGCAGTACCCTAGGGACACCGGAAGAGACCCAGTACTTC.